The rows below give T cell receptor beta chains drawn from one sample of a study of shared clonotypes between healthy human individuals. Profiled with immunoSEQ multiplex PCR; TCRdb holds only in-frame clones, not every one. This sample carries some 500,000 clones, more than 95% of them seen once, and the ten largest clones take under 0.065%. Source material: naive CD4+ T cells sorted from blood. The source is a woman aged 30 to 39 in good health. Both conserved end residues are part of each CDR3.

V gene: TRBV21-1
J gene: TRBJ2-5
CDR3 protein: CASTSKETQYF

V gene: TRBV5-1
J gene: TRBJ1-5
CDR3 protein: CASSLDGQGVNQPQHF

V gene: TRBV30
J gene: TRBJ2-1
CDR3 protein: CAWSVHHQSSYNEQFF

V gene: TRBV6-6
J gene: TRBJ1-1
CDR3 protein: CASRFLMGTEAFF

V gene: TRBV28
J gene: TRBJ2-3
CDR3 protein: CASSFSESLGNTQYF

V gene: TRBV5-1
J gene: TRBJ2-5
CDR3 protein: CASSLDGSQETQYF

V gene: TRBV6-4
J gene: TRBJ1-2
CDR3 protein: CASSGGGIRYGYTF

V gene: TRBV5-4
J gene: TRBJ2-5
CDR3 protein: CASSGQETQYF

V gene: TRBV5-6
J gene: TRBJ1-5
CDR3 protein: CASSSQRGSNQPQHF

V gene: TRBV30
J gene: TRBJ1-2
CDR3 protein: CAWSRQTPNGYTF

V gene: TRBV2
J gene: TRBJ1-1
CDR3 protein: CASTGTEGVEAFF

V gene: TRBV2
J gene: TRBJ2-7
CDR3 protein: CASSEGRELGEQYF

V gene: TRBV5-8
J gene: TRBJ1-5
CDR3 protein: CASSPDWGNQPQHF

V gene: TRBV5-1
J gene: TRBJ2-3
CDR3 protein: CASSLLAGASTDTQYF

V gene: TRBV5-6
J gene: TRBJ1-1
CDR3 protein: CASSLDRSWWDTEAFF

V gene: TRBV10-3
J gene: TRBJ2-1
CDR3 protein: CAISESLTSDLYNEQFF

V gene: TRBV10-1
J gene: TRBJ2-7
CDR3 protein: CASSARPGTATYEQYF

V gene: TRBV5-1
J gene: TRBJ2-1
CDR3 protein: CASSASPRYNEQFF

V gene: TRBV28
J gene: TRBJ1-5
CDR3 protein: CASSQDPGTRIQPQHF

V gene: TRBV29-1
J gene: TRBJ1-2
CDR3 protein: CSGGYRNAQTGPGYTF

V gene: TRBV6-1
J gene: TRBJ1-5
CDR3 protein: CASTQGAASNQPQHF

V gene: TRBV13
J gene: TRBJ2-3
CDR3 protein: CASSSREGTQYF

V gene: TRBV4-1
J gene: TRBJ2-3
CDR3 protein: CASSQDAPDRGTDTQYF

V gene: TRBV7-9
J gene: TRBJ2-7
CDR3 protein: CASSPEGVGEQYF

V gene: TRBV19
J gene: TRBJ2-2
CDR3 protein: CASSISGELFF

V gene: TRBV2
J gene: TRBJ2-3
CDR3 protein: CASSGPGSADTQYF

V gene: TRBV7-9
J gene: TRBJ1-4
CDR3 protein: CASSPGVQGEKLFF

V gene: TRBV28
J gene: TRBJ2-4
CDR3 protein: CASSLYGKNIQYF

V gene: TRBV2
J gene: .
CDR3 protein: CASSEQDGRYEQYF

V gene: TRBV4-1
J gene: TRBJ2-1
CDR3 protein: CASSQEGLRDNYNEQFF

V gene: TRBV16
J gene: TRBJ1-1
CDR3 protein: CASSYSGNTEAFF

V gene: TRBV7-9
J gene: TRBJ1-4
CDR3 protein: CASMPGESAGEKLFF

V gene: TRBV6-6
J gene: TRBJ1-5
CDR3 protein: CASSSGGGNQPQHF

V gene: TRBV28
J gene: TRBJ2-3
CDR3 protein: CASSLWGTSGSTDTQYF

V gene: TRBV6-1
J gene: TRBJ2-1
CDR3 protein: CASSESQGAHNEQFF

V gene: TRBV4-1
J gene: TRBJ2-1
CDR3 protein: CASSQERAGYNEQFF